This T cell receptor (beta chain) was recovered during a study of early T cells in non-severe SARS-CoV-2 infection. Turning to the study itself: Bulk RNA from unsorted whole blood was sequenced; chains were unpaired.

V gave up 4 bases and J gave up 3 bases, with 12 bases separating them. Germline V gives CDR1 SGHTA, CDR2 FQGNSA. This CDR3 has 14 residues. Tagging with unique molecular identifiers was applied to individual cDNA molecules. TCRdb reprocessed the 5' RACE reads via MiXCR and lists one record per CDR3 protein. The sample includes approximately 81,000 distinct CDR3 sequences, more than 12% of them seen just once. Broader study findings: Reliance on VDJdb matching favored anti-spike CD8 responses; private and CD4 specificities were missed.

As regards this clonotype: Its antigen is not identified. A read error may be the cause here, since a much bigger clone is one base away.

This receptor was identified in an adult who was a healthcare worker with PCR-confirmed SARS-CoV-2 infection or an uninfected control (not recorded which). Material for sequencing was whole blood. The gene calls are TRBV7-2 and TRBJ2-5; D is ambiguous. CDR3 amino acids: CTSSSSGWKETQYF. DNA of the CDR3: TGTACCAGCAGCTCCTCTGGCTGGAAAGAGACCCAGTACTTC.